This T cell receptor beta chain is drawn from a study of T cell responses to AZD1222 COVID-19 vaccine. General study findings and limits: Among vaccine-associated CD4 TCRs, coverage spanned spike, with dominance at 160-218 and 743-854. Only a handful of AZD1222 recipients were seropositive at baseline. Only after the peak T cell response were repertoires sampled. The donors showed a predominance of white British ancestry and of females, with possible underestimation of clonal diversity.

V lost 2 bases to trimming and J lost 4 bases, with 5 bases between them. The germline V gene encodes CDR1 MNHEY and CDR2 SVGAGI. The CDR3 extends over 12 amino acids. The table came from immunoSEQ multiplex PCR; TCRdb's copy has only in-frame clones and leaves some out. The sample shows about 110,000 clones, 80% to 95% of them seen only once. To note about this clone: As yet, its antigen is unknown. This same CDR3 is encoded by further DNA sequences in the sample.

The source is an adult who received the AZD1222 COVID-19 vaccine. Sequenced material: peripheral blood, taken 28 days after the second AZD1222 dose. The genes are TRBV6-5 and TRBJ1-1; the D gene is possibly TRBD1 (5 bases). This CDR3 reads CASSYGGTEAFF. The DNA for the CDR3 is TGTGCCAGCAGTTACGGGGGCACTGAAGCTTTCTTT.